These 20 T cell receptor beta chains share one sample of origin, sequenced in a study of T cell responses to AZD1222 COVID-19 vaccine. Here immunoSEQ multiplex PCR was the method, and the copy in TCRdb shows in-frame clones only, minus some. The sample shows around 160,000 clones, 80% to 85% of them seen only once. Sequenced material: peripheral blood, taken on day 0 of MenACWY control vaccination. The receptors stem from an adult in good health.

This chain links TRBV5-1 with TRBJ2-1; tentatively, D is TRBD2 (7 bases). The V gene lost 5 bases and the J gene lost 4 bases, with 13 bases spanning the gap. The length of the CDR3 is 14 residues. Germline-derived CDR1 and CDR2 are SGHRS and YFSETQ. CDR3 amino acids: CASRWGGMYNEQFF. CDR3 DNA sequence: TGCGCCAGCAGGTGGGGGGGCATGTACAATGAGCAGTTCTTC.

The chain has TRBV7-2 and TRBJ1-6; D ambiguous. The CDR3 is 15 amino acids. The V end was cut by 0 bases, the J end by 6 bases, with 9 bases between. Germline CDR1 is SGHTA and CDR2 is FQGNSA. CDR3 protein: CASSLAVQANSPLHF. The CDR3 DNA reads TGTGCCAGCAGCTTAGCGGTTCAGGCTAATTCACCCCTCCACTTT.

V gene TRBV5-6 combines with J gene TRBJ1-5; no clear D gene. The V end was cut by 0 bases, the J end by 1 base, with 11 bases between. The length of the CDR3 is 16 residues. The germline gives CDR1 SGHDT, CDR2 YYEEEE. The CDR3 coding sequence is TGTGCCAGCAGCTTGGCTAAAGAGAACAGCAATCAGCCCCAGCATTTT. This sequence encodes CASSLAKENSNQPQHF.

The sample holds one count of this clone. This rearrangement joins TRBV28 to TRBJ1-2, with D uncertain. The V gene lost 8 bases and the J gene lost 2 bases, with 6 bases spanning the gap. CDR1 is MDHEN and CDR2 is SYDVKM in the germline V gene. CDR3 length equals 11 residues. CDR3 in DNA: TGTGCCAGCCAGGAAAACTATGGCTACACCTTC. Protein sequence: CASQENYGYTF.

V is TRBV30 and J is TRBJ2-2, with 8 bases lining up with TRBD1. Per germline, CDR1 GTSNPN and CDR2 SVGIG (reference sequence). The CDR3 spans 13 residues. V shed 4 bases, J shed 7 bases, and the junction held 5 bases outside the gene matches. CDR3 sequence reads: CAWKQGAGGELFF. The CDR3 DNA follows: TGTGCCTGGAAGCAGGGGGCAGGCGGGGAGCTGTTTTTT.

In its sample, this clone was seen once. The chain carries TRBV7-9 and TRBJ2-2; perhaps TRBD1 as D (5 bases). From germline, CDR1 is SEHNR and CDR2 FQNEAQ (reference sequence). The CDR3 length is 14 residues. Trimming left V 6 bases short and J 4 bases short, with 12 bases between. CDR3 sequence reads: CASSLLGVTGELFF. CDR3 nucleotide sequence: TGTGCCAGCAGTCTCCTAGGGGTCACCGGGGAGCTGTTTTTT.

V gene TRBV28 combines with J gene TRBJ1-2; D is unresolved. This CDR3 contains 13 residues. The germline V gene encodes CDR1 MDHEN and CDR2 SYDVKM. Trimming left V 1 base short and J 0 bases short, with 3 bases between. CDR3 sequence: CASSLSPNYGYTF. Written as DNA, the CDR3 is TGTGCCAGCAGTTTATCACCTAACTATGGCTACACCTTC.

This chain connects TRBV5-6 to TRBJ2-5; 7 bases agree with TRBD1. V dropped 2 bases and J dropped 0; count of bases not matched to a gene: 7. This CDR3 has 16 amino acids. CDR1 and CDR2 from the germline V gene are SGHDT and YYEEEE. The CDR3 nucleotides read TGTGCCAGCAGCTTTTTCGGCAGGGGGTACCAAGAGACCCAGTACTTC. Its protein is CASSFFGRGYQETQYF.

This chain connects TRBV6-1 to TRBJ2-3, with 8 bases that match TRBD1. Trimming cost V 2 bases and J 3 bases; bases outside gene matches: 7. Looked up from germline, CDR1 is MNHNS and CDR2 is SASEGT. This CDR3 contains 16 residues. The CDR3 here is CASSEPRTGHTDTQYF. In DNA form, the CDR3 reads TGTGCCAGCAGTGAACCCAGGACAGGGCATACAGATACGCAGTATTTT.

This chain connects TRBV24-1 to TRBJ2-6; D not resolved. The CDR3 is 14 amino acids. In germline, CDR1 is KGHDR, CDR2 SFDVKD. V lost 9 bases, J lost 0 bases, and 8 bases lay in between. The CDR3 loop reads CATAAFSGANVLTF. CDR3 DNA: TGTGCCACCGCGGCATTCTCTGGGGCCAACGTCCTGACTTTC.

Here the CDR3 DNA reads TGTGCCAGTAGTCGGGGGACAGGGGCCATCTATGGCTACACCTTC. Translated, it gives CASSRGTGAIYGYTF. V gene TRBV19 combines with J gene TRBJ1-2, with 10 bases fitting TRBD1. Looked up from germline, CDR1 is LNHDA and CDR2 is SQIVND (reference sequence). The CDR3 loop spans 15 amino acids. V lost 5 bases and J lost 4; bases outside the gene matches: 7. The full variable domain, with the rest looked up from reference TRBV19 and TRBJ1-2, is DGGITQSPKYLFRKEGQNVTLSCEQNLNHDAMYWYRQDPGQGLRLIYYSQIVNDFQKGDIAEGYSVSREKKESFPLTVTSAQKNPTAFYLCASSRGTGAIYGYTFGSGTRLTVV.

The count of this clone is one. The chain has TRBV19 and TRBJ1-1, with 7 bases fitting TRBD1. J was trimmed by 4 bases and V by 8 bases; bases with no gene match: 13. This CDR3 is 15 amino acids long. From germline, CDR1 is LNHDA and CDR2 SQIVND (reference sequence). CDR3 in amino acids: CASGTQGGRTTEAFF. The CDR3, as DNA: TGTGCCAGTGGGACTCAGGGGGGGAGAACCACTGAAGCTTTCTTT. The complete variable domain, with remaining parts taken from reference TRBV19 and TRBJ1-1, reads DGGITQSPKYLFRKEGQNVTLSCEQNLNHDAMYWYRQDPGQGLRLIYYSQIVNDFQKGDIAEGYSVSREKKESFPLTVTSAQKNPTAFYLCASGTQGGRTTEAFFGQGTRLTVV.

The DNA of the CDR3 is TGTGCCAGCAGTCGGGACTCTGGAAACACCATATATTTT. Protein sequence: CASSRDSGNTIYF. The chain links TRBV2 to TRBJ1-3; no clear D gene. Germline CDR1 SNHLY, CDR2 FYNNEI. The ends were cut back, 5 bases at V and 0 bases at J, with 5 bases in the middle. The CDR3 length is 13 residues.

This clone appeared a single time. The rearrangement links TRBV29-1 to TRBJ1-3, with unresolved D. Per the germline V gene, CDR1 is SQVTM and CDR2 is ANQGSEA. The CDR3 loop spans 12 amino acids. V lost 7 bases, J lost 0 bases, and 7 bases lay in between. As DNA, the CDR3 is TGCAGCGCGTATACCTCTGGAAACACCATATATTTT. It is translated as CSAYTSGNTIYF.

V and J are TRBV5-1 and TRBJ2-5, with TRBD2 identical over 7 bases. The V and J ends lost 7 bases and 5 bases, in that order; junction bases with no gene match: 11. The germline gives CDR1 SGHRS, CDR2 YFSETQ. The CDR3 length is 14 residues. In nucleotides, the CDR3 is TGCGCCAGCGGCCGTTCTGGGGAGGGGGAGACCCAGTACTTC. Translating it yields CASGRSGEGETQYF.

The chain has TRBV10-3 and TRBJ1-5, with D possibly matching TRBD1 (5 bases). V lost 2 bases to trimming and J lost 6 bases, with 11 bases between them. CDR1 and CDR2 (germline): ENHRY, SYGVKD. CDR3 size: 14 residues. The CDR3, as DNA: TGTGCCATCAGTGAGGGGCCAGGGTCTCAGCCCCAGCATTTT. It is translated as CAISEGPGSQPQHF.

Worth noting for this clone: A read error may be the cause here, since a much bigger clone is one base away. The same CDR3 can be traced to other DNA sequences in this sample. The chain has TRBV7-9 and TRBJ1-3; D not resolved. Between the trimmed V and J ends, which lost 4 bases and 2 bases, there was a span of 0 bases. The germline V gene encodes CDR1 SEHNR and CDR2 FQNEAQ (reference sequence). This CDR3 has 11 amino acids. In DNA, the CDR3 is TGTGCCAGCAGCTCTGGAAACACCATATATTTT. This codes for CASSSGNTIYF.

In this sample, this clone turned up a few times. The chain links TRBV6-2 or TRBV6-3 to TRBJ1-6; 9 bases are shared with TRBD1. Looked up from germline, CDR1 is MNHEY and CDR2 is SVGEGT. The CDR3 extends over 14 amino acids. With V trimmed by 4 bases and J by 11 bases, 6 bases remained unmatched. CDR3 in DNA: TGTGCCAGCAGTTTGGGACAGGGAAAGGCACCCCTCCACTTT. This gives the protein CASSLGQGKAPLHF.

This chain joins TRBV19 and TRBJ2-7, with D perhaps matching TRBD1 (5 bases). The germline CDR1 and CDR2 sequences are LNHDA and SQIVND (reference sequence). Trimming pared 7 bases from V and 6 bases from J, leaving 19 bases between. The CDR3 sequence is 14 residues long. CDR3 bases: TGTGCCAGTACCCGGATAGGGGCCAAGGGCGAGCAGTACTTC. Amino acids: CASTRIGAKGEQYF.

The rearrangement links TRBV9 to TRBJ2-3; 8 positions agree with TRBD2. CDR1 and CDR2 (germline): SGDLS, YYNGEE. V shed 2 bases and J 1 base; nucleotides not matched to a gene: 6. The CDR3 runs 16 residues. The CDR3 DNA reads TGTGCCAGCAGCGTCCTTGCGCGGGGGGGCACAGATACGCAGTATTTT. Translation gives CASSVLARGGTDTQYF.